One sample yielded the 18 T cell receptor beta chains listed below, sequenced in a study of CD8 T cells in Susac syndrome. With random hexamers, reverse transcription was performed on roughly 0.5 to 1 ug of RNA. From the immunoSEQ multiplex PCR reads, TCRdb called clonotypes with MiXCR, one entry per CDR3 protein. Among about 90,000 distinct CDR3 sequences listed, over 85% were seen once. Sequencing was performed on CD8+ T cells from PBMCs. The receptors were sampled from a human donor in good health.

The V gene is TRBV2, the J gene TRBJ2-7; tentatively, D is TRBD1 (6 bases). The CDR3 covers 16 residues. Trimming shortened V by 1 base and J by 0 bases, and 13 bases separated the two germline ends. CDR1 is SNHLY, CDR2 FYNNEI, per germline. The CDR3 region is CASSEGLDRGSYEQYF. CDR3 nucleotide sequence: TGTGCCAGCAGTGAAGGGTTGGACAGAGGCTCCTACGAGCAGTACTTC.

This chain uses TRBV6-1 with TRBJ2-3; unclear D gene. The CDR3 loop spans 13 amino acids. V was pared by 4 bases and J by 3 bases, with 8 bases between. Germline CDR1 MNHNS, CDR2 SASEGT. The CDR3 here is CASSGDSTDTQYF. Here the CDR3 DNA reads TGTGCCAGCAGTGGGGATTCGACAGATACGCAGTATTTT.

The chain combines TRBV14 with TRBJ2-7, with a possible D match to TRBD2 (5 bases). The V gene lost 1 base and the J gene lost 1 base, with 8 bases spanning the gap. Germline assignment: CDR1 SGHDN and CDR2 FVKESK. The CDR3 loop spans 14 amino acids. The CDR3 protein is CASSQAGVSYEQYF. The CDR3 nucleotides are TGTGCCAGCAGCCAAGCCGGGGTTTCCTACGAGCAGTACTTC.

This clonotype was counted once. The rearrangement uses TRBV12-3 or TRBV12-4 and TRBJ2-5; D tentatively reads TRBD1 or TRBD2 (5 bases each). Between the trimmed V and J ends, which lost 7 bases and 5 bases, there was a span of 17 bases. CDR3 length equals 14 residues. This CDR3 reads CASTYSGPEETQYF. The CDR3 coding sequence is TGTGCCAGCACCTATTCGGGACCGGAGGAGACCCAGTACTTC.

The chain carries TRBV14 and TRBJ2-1; 7 bases match TRBD1. The CDR3 spans 17 residues. V was clipped by 5 bases and J by 3 bases; unmatched bases: 13. Germline CDR1 and CDR2: SGHDN and FVKESK. In nucleotides, the CDR3 is TGTGCCAGCAGCTTGGGACAGTCCCTCCCGGACTACAATGAGCAGTTCTTC. Translated: CASSLGQSLPDYNEQFF.

The rearrangement joins TRBV25-1 to TRBJ1-2, with D possibly TRBD1 on 6 matching bases. This CDR3 has 16 residues. The germline V gene has CDR1 MGHDK and CDR2 SYGVNS. V gave up 3 bases and J gave up 7 bases, with 21 bases separating them. The CDR3 loop reads CASSDPLRGGACGYTF. CDR3 in DNA: TGTGCCAGCAGTGACCCCCTGAGGGGGGGGGCATGTGGCTACACCTTC.

The J gene is TRBJ1-6, the V gene TRBV23-1; TRBD1 matches 8 bases. TRBV23-1 is an ORF for which the function is uncertain. The V and J ends lost 6 bases and 9 bases, in that order; junction bases with no gene match: 10. The CDR3 sequence is 15 residues long. The CDR3 DNA sequence: TGCGCCAGCAGACCGGACAGGGAAGGATTTTCACCCCTCCACTTT. Its translation is CASRPDREGFSPLHF.

This clonotype was detected only once. J is TRBJ1-5 and V is TRBV9; possibly TRBD1 for D (5 bases). The CDR3 covers 14 residues. The germline V and J ends were trimmed by 3 bases and 2 bases, with 9 bases remaining between them. Germline CDR1 SGDLS, CDR2 YYNGEE. CDR3 sequence: CASSAGGGNQPQHF. CDR3 bases: TGTGCCAGCAGCGCGGGGGGAGGCAATCAGCCCCAGCATTTT.

The chain has TRBV29-1 and TRBJ2-1, with a weak D call TRBD2 (5 bases). The CDR3 totals 12 residues. The germline V gene encodes CDR1 SQVTM and CDR2 ANQGSEA. Trimming took 1 base from V and 5 from J, leaving 6 bases between them. The CDR3 bases are TGCAGCGTTGAAGTGCGGGACAATGAGCAGTTCTTC. It codes for CSVEVRDNEQFF.

This clonotype was counted once. The rearrangement links TRBV29-1 to TRBJ2-7, with D perhaps TRBD1 or TRBD2 (5 bases each). V was shortened by 4 bases and J by 3 bases, with 16 bases between the two germline ends. Germline CDR1 SQVTM, CDR2 ANQGSEA. The CDR3 runs to 14 residues. CDR3 nucleotides: TGCAGCGTTGTAACCAGCCAGAGGGGCTACGAGCAGTACTTC. Its translation: CSVVTSQRGYEQYF.

The CDR3 loop is CSVRPLAKNIQYF. For the CDR3, the DNA is TGCAGCGTTAGGCCCTTAGCCAAAAACATTCAGTACTTC. This chain connects TRBV29-1 to TRBJ2-4; D gene uncertain. The CDR3 spans 13 residues. Trimming shortened V by 5 bases and J by 0 bases, and 8 bases separated the two germline ends. Germline V gene lookup returns CDR1 SQVTM and CDR2 ANQGSEA.

The J gene is TRBJ1-2, the V gene TRBV29-1; D ambiguous. V was cut by 3 bases and J by 4 bases, with 12 bases left in between. The CDR3 length is 13 residues. Germline V gene sequence: CDR1 SQVTM, CDR2 ANQGSEA. CDR3 DNA: TGCAGCGTTGACGGCTTGAATGTCTATGGCTACACCTTC. This encodes CSVDGLNVYGYTF.

This clonotype was seen just once. The chain is built from TRBV29-1 and TRBJ2-2; 11 nucleotides align to TRBD2. Trimming removed 6 bases from V and 4 bases from J; junction bases left unmatched: 7. There are 15 residues in the CDR3. Germline CDR1 SQVTM, CDR2 ANQGSEA. CDR3 region: CSVFGLAGGTGELFF. In DNA form, the CDR3 reads TGCAGCGTCTTCGGACTAGCGGGCGGCACCGGGGAGCTGTTTTTT.

The chain links TRBV9 to TRBJ2-7, with 7 positions matching TRBD1. There are 13 residues in the CDR3. From germline, CDR1 is SGDLS and CDR2 YYNGEE. J lost 6 bases, V lost 3 bases, and 6 bases had no gene match. The CDR3, as DNA: TGTGCCAGCAGCGGGACGACAGGGCTCGAGCAGTACTTC. Its protein is CASSGTTGLEQYF.

The chain carries TRBV27 and TRBJ2-4, with 7 bases identical to TRBD1. The ends lost 5 bases at V and 15 bases at J; junction bases unmatched: 13. Germline V lookup: CDR1 MNHEY, CDR2 SMNVEV (reference sequence). The CDR3 contains 13 residues. Here the CDR3 DNA reads TGTGCCAGCAGTCCGGGACAGCCAACTTTTCTGTACTTC. Translation: CASSPGQPTFLYF.

J is TRBJ1-1 and V is TRBV6-5; 7 nucleotides align to TRBD1. There are 13 residues in the CDR3. Germline V gene data show CDR1 as MNHEY and CDR2 as SVGAGI. Losses at the gene ends were 11 bases for V and 4 bases for J; bases not matched to a gene: 10. In nucleotides, the CDR3 is TGTGCCTCCGGAAGGACAGGCCCCACTGAAGCTTTCTTT. Translating gives CASGRTGPTEAFF.

Only one count was recorded for this clonotype. This chain uses TRBV7-2 with TRBJ2-1, with D hard to call. The V end lost 2 bases, the J end lost 8 bases, and 10 bases lay between the germline ends. The CDR3 runs to 13 residues. CDR1 and CDR2 from the germline V gene are SGHTA and FQGNSA. CDR3 coding DNA: TGTGCCAGCAGCTTACTGTTAGATTATGAGCAGTTCTTC. This translates into CASSLLLDYEQFF.

The chain has TRBV2 and TRBJ2-5, with unresolved D. CDR1 SNHLY and CDR2 FYNNEI come from the germline V gene. CDR3 length: 13 amino acids. V lost 7 bases, J lost 2 bases, and 11 bases lay in between. CDR3 DNA: TGTGCCAGCACCTTGGAAGGTCAAGAGACCCAGTACTTC. Amino acids: CASTLEGQETQYF.